This T cell receptor (beta chain) is drawn from a study of shared clonotypes between healthy human individuals. About the study: Every donor yielded three CD4 naive, three CD4 memory, two CD8 naive and one CD8 memory plate.

This CDR3 spans 15 amino acids. V lost 1 base to trimming and J lost 8 bases; unmatched junction nucleotides: 6. Germline V gene sequence: CDR1 SQVTM, CDR2 ANQGSEA. The naive CD8 population came from CD45RO-negative cells selected for CCR7, without terminally differentiated effector memory CD45RA+ cells. The donors, healthy adults who were HIV-negative, had experienced no recent acute infections or vaccinations. Some clones are missing from TCRdb's copy, which holds only in-frame ones; the method was immunoSEQ multiplex PCR. The data show approximately 2,000,000 clones, with 93% seen just once and 1.5% to 2% held by the top ten. Study-level points and caveats: Sampling used blood alone; tissue repertoires probably differ.

With respect to this clone: The antigen remains undetermined.

Material: naive CD8+ T cells from PBMCs. The receptor comes from a man aged 18 to 29 in good health. Some clones in this sample may be carry-over from other donors' samples. V usage is TRBV29-1 and J usage is TRBJ2-2; 11 nucleotides match TRBD2. As DNA, the CDR3 is TGCAGCGTTGAAGCCACTAGCGGGAGTGGTGGGGAGCTGTTTTTT. This sequence encodes CSVEATSGSGGELFF.